The rows below give T cell receptor beta chains drawn from one sample of a study of blood T cell repertoires in COVID-19. TCRdb's copy holds only in-frame clones and misses some; the assay was immunoSEQ multiplex PCR. Found here are under 150,000 clones, roughly 80% of them singletons; the top ten hold approximately 4%. Sequencing was done on a sample of peripheral blood. The receptors were gathered from a woman aged 60-75 years with acute or convalescent COVID-19. Both conserved end residues are part of each CDR3. Fields, in order: V gene, CDR3 length, D gene, J gene, CDR3 protein. The D gene is left open where the match is weak.

v_call: TRBV28; cdr3_length: 15; d_call: TRBD1; j_call: TRBJ2-7; cdr3_aa: CASMRTGAPSYEQYF
v_call: TRBV2; cdr3_length: 13; d_call: TRBD1; j_call: TRBJ1-4; cdr3_aa: CASKGQGNEKLFF
v_call: TRBV29-1; cdr3_length: 14; d_call: TRBD2; j_call: TRBJ2-5; cdr3_aa: CSVGGLASRETQYF
v_call: TRBV6-5; cdr3_length: 13; d_call: .; j_call: TRBJ1-1; cdr3_aa: CASSYRGATEAFF
v_call: TRBV6-5; cdr3_length: 14; d_call: .; j_call: TRBJ2-2; cdr3_aa: CASSQGTRGGELFF
v_call: TRBV27; cdr3_length: 11; d_call: .; j_call: TRBJ2-7; cdr3_aa: CASSYSYEQYF
v_call: TRBV28; cdr3_length: 15; d_call: .; j_call: TRBJ1-5; cdr3_aa: CASSLGPGGNQPQHF
v_call: TRBV6-6; cdr3_length: 16; d_call: TRBD1; j_call: TRBJ1-3; cdr3_aa: CASTDRGHNSGNTIYF
v_call: TRBV7-3; cdr3_length: 15; d_call: TRBD2; j_call: TRBJ2-2; cdr3_aa: CASSPSGMNTGELFF
v_call: TRBV25-1; cdr3_length: 13; d_call: .; j_call: TRBJ1-1; cdr3_aa: CASSSIGNTEAFF
v_call: TRBV12-3/TRBV12-4; cdr3_length: 12; d_call: .; j_call: TRBJ1-2; cdr3_aa: CASSLQGYGYTF
v_call: TRBV2; cdr3_length: 15; d_call: TRBD1; j_call: TRBJ1-1; cdr3_aa: CASRLQRTGGGEAFF
v_call: TRBV19; cdr3_length: 14; d_call: .; j_call: TRBJ1-1; cdr3_aa: CASSIGGGRTEAFF
v_call: TRBV27; cdr3_length: 13; d_call: TRBD1; j_call: TRBJ2-7; cdr3_aa: CASSVQTGVEQYF
v_call: TRBV6-5; cdr3_length: 13; d_call: TRBD1; j_call: TRBJ1-5; cdr3_aa: CAISDRSNQPQHF
v_call: TRBV7-2; cdr3_length: 14; d_call: .; j_call: TRBJ1-2; cdr3_aa: CASSTYSTNYGYTF
v_call: TRBV25-1; cdr3_length: 16; d_call: .; j_call: TRBJ1-4; cdr3_aa: CASSQTLTSTNEKLFF
v_call: TRBV18; cdr3_length: 19; d_call: .; j_call: TRBJ1-1; cdr3_aa: CASSPDPVGRTSMNTEAFF
v_call: TRBV11-3; cdr3_length: 12; d_call: .; j_call: TRBJ2-2; cdr3_aa: CASSFQVGELFF
v_call: TRBV7-2; cdr3_length: 16; d_call: .; j_call: TRBJ1-6; cdr3_aa: CASSLATRSQGSPLHF
v_call: TRBV7-8; cdr3_length: 15; d_call: .; j_call: TRBJ2-2; cdr3_aa: CASSLARGRTGELFF
v_call: TRBV28; cdr3_length: 12; d_call: .; j_call: TRBJ2-2; cdr3_aa: CASKGGVGELFF
v_call: TRBV6-2/TRBV6-3; cdr3_length: 17; d_call: TRBD2; j_call: TRBJ2-7; cdr3_aa: CASSSPHRLAGTYEQYF
v_call: TRBV5-1; cdr3_length: 16; d_call: TRBD2; j_call: TRBJ2-2; cdr3_aa: CASSSLEVGRTGELFF
v_call: TRBV11-3; cdr3_length: 13; d_call: .; j_call: TRBJ2-1; cdr3_aa: CASSFGAYNEQFF
v_call: TRBV6-5; cdr3_length: 12; d_call: .; j_call: TRBJ2-5; cdr3_aa: CASKATEETQYF
v_call: TRBV4-1; cdr3_length: 16; d_call: .; j_call: TRBJ2-5; cdr3_aa: CASSQGGGSPRETQYF
v_call: TRBV7-3; cdr3_length: 14; d_call: TRBD2; j_call: TRBJ2-3; cdr3_aa: CASSLTAGGDTQYF
v_call: TRBV28; cdr3_length: 17; d_call: TRBD2; j_call: TRBJ2-2; cdr3_aa: CASSSILSGRRTGELFF
v_call: TRBV10-1; cdr3_length: 15; d_call: .; j_call: TRBJ2-3; cdr3_aa: CASSEFSGSTDTQYF
v_call: TRBV11-3; cdr3_length: 16; d_call: TRBD1; j_call: TRBJ2-5; cdr3_aa: CASSPGQGSYQETQYF
v_call: TRBV6-5; cdr3_length: 14; d_call: .; j_call: TRBJ1-1; cdr3_aa: CASQAHQINTEAFF